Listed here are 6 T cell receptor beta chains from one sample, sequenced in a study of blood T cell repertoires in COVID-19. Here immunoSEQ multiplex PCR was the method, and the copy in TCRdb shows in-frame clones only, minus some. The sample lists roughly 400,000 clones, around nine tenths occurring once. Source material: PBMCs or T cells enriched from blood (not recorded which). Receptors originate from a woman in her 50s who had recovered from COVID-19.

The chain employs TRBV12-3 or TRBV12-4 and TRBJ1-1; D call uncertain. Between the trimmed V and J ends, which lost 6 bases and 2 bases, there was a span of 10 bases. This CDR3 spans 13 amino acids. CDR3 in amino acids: CASSLPGNTEAFF. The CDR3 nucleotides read TGTGCCAGCAGCTTACCAGGCAACACTGAAGCTTTCTTT.

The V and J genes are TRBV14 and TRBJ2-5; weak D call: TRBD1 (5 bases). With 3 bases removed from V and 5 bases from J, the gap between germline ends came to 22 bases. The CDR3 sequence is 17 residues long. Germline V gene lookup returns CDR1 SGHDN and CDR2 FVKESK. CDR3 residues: CASSQLRGLNNRETQYF. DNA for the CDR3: TGTGCCAGCAGCCAGTTAAGGGGCCTTAACAACAGGGAGACCCAGTACTTC.

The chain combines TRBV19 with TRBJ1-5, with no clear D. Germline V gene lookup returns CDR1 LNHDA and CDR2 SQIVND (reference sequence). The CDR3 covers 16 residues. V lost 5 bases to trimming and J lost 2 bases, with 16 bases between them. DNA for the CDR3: TGTGCCAGTAGTCCCCTAGGATTTTGGGGCAATCAGCCCCAGCATTTT. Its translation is CASSPLGFWGNQPQHF.

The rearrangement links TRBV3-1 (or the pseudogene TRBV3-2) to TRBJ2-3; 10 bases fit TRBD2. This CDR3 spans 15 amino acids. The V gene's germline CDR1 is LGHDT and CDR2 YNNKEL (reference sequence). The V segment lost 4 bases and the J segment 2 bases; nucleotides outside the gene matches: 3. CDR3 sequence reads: CASSLSGGITDTQYF. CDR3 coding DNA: TGTGCCAGCAGCCTTAGCGGGGGGATCACAGATACGCAGTATTTT.

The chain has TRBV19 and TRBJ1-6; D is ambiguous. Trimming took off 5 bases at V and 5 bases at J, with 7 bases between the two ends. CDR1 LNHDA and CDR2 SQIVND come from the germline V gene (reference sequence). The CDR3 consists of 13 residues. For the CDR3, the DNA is TGTGCCAGTAGTGAGGTACATAATTCACCCCTCCACTTT. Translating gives CASSEVHNSPLHF.

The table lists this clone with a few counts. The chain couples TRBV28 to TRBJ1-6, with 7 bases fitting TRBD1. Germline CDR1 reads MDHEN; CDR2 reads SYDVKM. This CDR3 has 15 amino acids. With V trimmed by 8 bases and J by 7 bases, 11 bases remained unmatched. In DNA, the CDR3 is TGTGCCAGCTCACTACCGACAGGGATGAATTCACCCCTCCACTTT. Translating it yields CASSLPTGMNSPLHF.